This entry describes one T cell receptor beta chain. Clones were read by immunoSEQ multiplex PCR, and TCRdb kept only the in-frame ones, dropping some. The profile shows over a million clones, about 80% of them singletons. This sample was taken from a study of shared clonotypes between healthy human individuals. At the level of the study: CD4 naive and CD4 memory each took three plates per donor, while CD8 naive took two and CD8 memory one.

Germline V CDR1 and CDR2: SEHNR, FQNEAQ (reference sequence). The CDR3 consists of 15 residues. Healthy adults negative for HIV, lacking recent acute infections or vaccinations, served as donors. The J gene is TRBJ2-5, the V gene TRBV7-9; 9 bases are a match to TRBD1. The end of the DNA fits TRBJ2-7 better, so the J call may be wrong. Specimen: memory CD4+ T cells from PBMCs. Subset denoted: CD45RA-negative fraction. This receptor was obtained from a man younger than 35 in good health. Some clones in this sample may be carry-over from other donors' samples. The CDR3 region has the DNA TGTGCCAGCAGCTCGAACGGACAGGGGATCTACGAGCAGTACTTC. Translating gives CASSSNGQGIYEQYF.